This TCR beta chain emerged from a study of early T cells in non-severe SARS-CoV-2 infection. V lost 4 bases, J lost 1 base, and 5 bases stayed unmatched. Germline loops: CDR1 SNHLY, CDR2 FYNNEI. CDR3 length: 16 residues. Unique molecular identifiers (one per individual cDNA molecule) were attached. TCRdb passed the 5' RACE reads through MiXCR, listing each CDR3 protein once. This sample has about 50,000 distinct CDR3 sequences, with about 13% found just once. The study's findings and limits: Anti-spike CD8 specificities were favored by VDJdb matching, whose results missed private and CD4 specificities.

There are many counts of this clonotype. Antigen: not known. The clonotype comes from an adult who was a healthcare worker with PCR-confirmed SARS-CoV-2 infection or an uninfected control (not recorded which). The chain carries TRBV2 and TRBJ1-5; 9 bases map to TRBD1. The sample comprised whole blood. The CDR3 protein is CASSGQGEASNQPQHF. The CDR3 DNA reads TGTGCCAGCAGTGGACAGGGGGAGGCAAGCAATCAGCCCCAGCATTTT.